These 19 T cell receptor beta chains came from one sample sequenced in a study of glioma-infiltrating T cells (dated by TCRdb to the mid-2010s). Sequencing took place on an Illumina MiSeq. TCR alpha and beta CDR3 regions were amplified with the iRepertoire nested amplicon-rescue multiplex PCR (arm-PCR) platform from RNA. TCRdb's own reprocessing of the public reads used fastp at Q25 and MiXCR and kept productive beta chains. Rows with a matching CDR3 protein are joined into one entry that keeps the most common DNA and genes. The sample table records 170,000 or so distinct CDR3 sequences; roughly two fifths of these occur just once. Around 4.9% of the sample belongs to the ten largest clones. Source material: glioma tissue, nonneoplastic brain tissue, or PBMCs (not recorded which). These receptors all stem from a human donor with low-grade glioma or glioblastoma, undergoing nonglioma brain surgery, or in good health (not recorded which).

This clonotype was seen repeatedly, ten times or more. The chain couples TRBV29-1 to TRBJ2-1; TRBD2 agrees at 10 bases. V trimming: 5 bases; J trimming: 3 bases; junction bases outside the gene matches: 7. Looked up from germline, CDR1 is SQVTM and CDR2 is ANQGSEA. CDR3 length: 15 residues. In DNA form, the CDR3 reads TGCAGCGTTAGTGGGGGACTAGCGTACTACAATGAGCAGTTCTTC. Its protein is CSVSGGLAYYNEQFF.

The chain links TRBV19 to TRBJ2-7, with 9 bases that match TRBD2. The germline V gene has CDR1 LNHDA and CDR2 SQIVND (reference sequence). V shed 6 bases, J shed 1 base, and the junction held 7 bases outside the gene matches. CDR3 length equals 15 residues. This chain's CDR3 is CASRKAGGFSYEQYF. The CDR3 bases are TGTGCCAGTAGAAAAGCGGGAGGTTTTTCCTACGAGCAGTACTTC.

This clonotype was seen ten or more times. The chain links TRBV6-2 or TRBV6-3 to TRBJ1-2; tentatively, D is TRBD1 (6 bases). The V and J ends lost 2 bases and 6 bases respectively, with 13 bases between them. Germline V CDR1 and CDR2: MNHEY, SVGEGT. The CDR3 extends over 14 amino acids. CDR3 bases: TGTGCCAGCAGTTACGGGCAGGGGTCGGATGGCTACACCTTC. Residues: CASSYGQGSDGYTF.

This chain connects TRBV3-1 to TRBJ2-1, with 8 bases aligning to TRBD2. The CDR3 runs to 18 residues. Per the germline V gene, CDR1 is LGHDT and CDR2 is YNNKEL (reference sequence). V lost 3 bases, J lost 0 bases, and 10 bases stayed unmatched. The CDR3 is CASSHVSGSSVSYNEQFF. As DNA, the CDR3 is TGTGCCAGCAGCCACGTAAGCGGGAGCTCAGTCTCCTACAATGAGCAGTTCTTC.

This clonotype was recorded at least ten times. The chain employs TRBV27 and TRBJ2-1, with 8 bases identical to TRBD2. The CDR3 covers 16 residues. Per germline, CDR1 MNHEY and CDR2 SMNVEV (reference sequence). Unmatched junction bases numbered 8, after V lost 7 bases and J lost 0 bases. The CDR3 DNA follows: TGTGCCAGCATCCCTGCGGGAGGTAACTCCTACAATGAGCAGTTCTTC. Its translation is CASIPAGGNSYNEQFF.

A word on this clonotype: With a much larger clone just one base away, this may be a read error. This chain uses TRBV6-5 with TRBJ2-2, with D hard to call. There are 12 residues in the CDR3. The V gene's germline CDR1 is MNHEY and CDR2 SVGAGI. V was shortened by 8 bases and J by 4 bases, with 8 bases between the two germline ends. CDR3 in amino acids: CASSDPTGELFF. The CDR3 DNA sequence: TGTGCCAGCTCAGACCCCACCGGGGAGCTGTTTTTT.

In regard to this clonotype: A clone one base away is much larger, so this may be a read error. This chain joins TRBV28 and TRBJ2-7; 7 bases line up with TRBD2. Germline V gene lookup returns CDR1 MDHEN and CDR2 SYDVKM. The CDR3 runs to 13 residues. V lost 9 bases, J lost 3 bases, and 8 bases stayed unmatched. CDR3 region: CASYRDYNYEQYF. CDR3 coding DNA: TGTGCCAGTTACCGGGACTATAACTACGAGCAGTACTTC.

This clonotype appeared once. This may come from a read error, since a much larger clone is one base off. The chain joins TRBV5-4 to TRBJ1-2, with D unresolved. This CDR3 comprises 15 residues. Germline assignment: CDR1 SGHNT and CDR2 YYREEE (reference sequence). This CDR3 is CTSSLAGPTYYGYTF. DNA for the CDR3: TGTACCAGCAGCTTGGCGGGCCCGACCTACTATGGCTACACCTTC.

The chain employs TRBV3-1 and TRBJ2-5, with D possibly TRBD1 on 5 matching bases. The CDR3 extends over 14 amino acids. Trimming stripped 1 base from V and 4 bases from J, with 10 bases between. Germline V gene sequence: CDR1 LGHDT, CDR2 YNNKEL (reference sequence). The CDR3 DNA reads as TGTGCCAGCAGCCAAGGTGGACACGGAGAGACCCAGTACTTC. It yields the protein CASSQGGHGETQYF.

This clonotype was detected ten times or more. This rearrangement joins TRBV25-1 to TRBJ2-1; 7 bases are a match to TRBD2. J was trimmed by 13 bases and V by 3 bases; bases with no gene match: 12. The CDR3 has 14 residues. Germline V gene sequence: CDR1 MGHDK, CDR2 SYGVNS. The CDR3 is CASSDPLRGGVQFF. For the CDR3, the DNA is TGTGCCAGCAGTGACCCCTTAAGGGGAGGGGTACAGTTCTTC.

Only a few counts were recorded for this clonotype. The gene calls are TRBV5-1 and TRBJ1-2; TRBD1 matches at 8 bases. Germline V gene data show CDR1 as SGHRS and CDR2 as YFSETQ. CDR3 size: 14 residues. J was trimmed by 8 bases and V by 2 bases; bases with no gene match: 8. CDR3 amino acids: CASSFGTGSGGYTF. The CDR3 bases are TGCGCCAGCAGCTTCGGGACAGGTAGTGGAGGCTACACCTTC.

The gene calls are TRBV20-1 and TRBJ2-7; D remains ambiguous. The V gene's germline CDR1 is DFQATT and CDR2 SNEGSKA (reference sequence). The V end lost 3 bases, the J end lost 6 bases, and 24 bases lay between the germline ends. The CDR3 length is 16 residues. The CDR3 reads CSARPPRRFGLLEQYF. In nucleotides, the CDR3 is TGCAGTGCTAGGCCGCCTCGCAGGTTCGGGCTCCTCGAGCAGTACTTC.

A remark on this clonotype: An end of the junction does not agree with germline; a read error may underlie this. This chain joins TRBV3-1 and TRBJ1-1, with D tentatively TRBD1 (5 bases). The CDR3 is 13 amino acids. From germline, CDR1 is LGHDT and CDR2 YNNKEL (reference sequence). The CDR3 sequence is CARSQGSGTEAFF. The CDR3 DNA follows: TGTGCCAGGAGCCAGGGTAGCGGCACTGAAGCTTTCTTT.

The rearrangement joins TRBV5-4 to TRBJ2-5; D possibly uses TRBD1 or TRBD2 (5 bases each). CDR3 length: 14 residues. V was clipped by 0 bases and J by 2 bases, with 8 bases between them. Germline CDR1 reads SGHNT; CDR2 reads YYREEE (reference sequence). The CDR3 loop reads CASSLAGAQETQYF. The CDR3 DNA follows: TGTGCCAGCAGCTTGGCCGGGGCGCAAGAGACCCAGTACTTC.

The rearrangement joins TRBV2 to TRBJ2-5; no definite D call. Germline CDR1 is SNHLY and CDR2 is FYNNEI. The V gene lost 7 bases and the J gene lost 5 bases, with 11 bases spanning the gap. The CDR3 contains 12 residues. The CDR3 bases are TGTGCCAGCATGCGTGAGGTGGAGACCCAGTACTTC. It specifies CASMREVETQYF.

V gene TRBV5-4 combines with J gene TRBJ2-5, with a tentative D call TRBD2 (5 bases). The CDR3 is 13 amino acids. V was clipped by 7 bases and J by 1 base, with 11 bases between them. In germline, CDR1 is SGHNT, CDR2 YYREEE (reference sequence). DNA of the CDR3: TGTGCCAGCCGGTCAGCGGCCCAAGAGACCCAGTACTTC. This gives the protein CASRSAAQETQYF.

This clonotype has a handful of counts. This sequence joins TRBV5-1 and TRBJ2-7, with no clear D. The V gene lost 0 bases and the J gene lost 0 bases, with 7 bases spanning the gap. This CDR3 contains 14 residues. Germline CDR1 and CDR2: SGHRS and YFSETQ. The CDR3 region is CASSLDSNSYEQYF. The CDR3 DNA is TGCGCCAGCAGCTTGGACAGTAACTCCTACGAGCAGTACTTC.

This clonotype was counted many times. The chain joins TRBV27 to TRBJ2-2; D is undetermined. Germline V gene lookup returns CDR1 MNHEY and CDR2 SMNVEV (reference sequence). Trimming took off 3 bases at V and 7 bases at J, with 6 bases between the two ends. CDR3 length: 12 residues. CDR3 nucleotides: TGTGCCAGCAGTTTGGACCACGGGGAGCTGTTTTTT. It codes for CASSLDHGELFF.

The sample holds many counts of this clonotype. The chain employs TRBV28 and TRBJ2-7; no clear D. CDR1 and CDR2 (germline): MDHEN, SYDVKM. The CDR3 length is 14 residues. V was shortened by 8 bases and J by 2 bases, with 16 bases between the two germline ends. The CDR3 nucleotides are TGTGCCAGCCGAACCCCGGCAATTCCCTACGAGCAGTACTTC. This gives the protein CASRTPAIPYEQYF.